This is a list of T cell receptor beta chains from one sample in a study of blood T cell repertoires in COVID-19. The protocol was immunoSEQ multiplex PCR, while the TCRdb copy is restricted to in-frame clones and leaves out a portion. Of hundreds of thousands of clones listed, approximately 86% were seen once; the top ten hold 1% to 1.5%. Sequences were obtained from peripheral blood. Receptor source: a man aged 65-85 years with acute or convalescent COVID-19. The CDR3 runs from the conserved cysteine through the conserved F or W. Fields, in order: J gene, V gene, clone size, D gene, CDR3 protein, CDR3 DNA. A D gene is named only where the DNA matches it firmly. Expanded clones are given a class, and other clones once, few, many or no size at all.

>TRBJ2-5|TRBV5-4|once|NA
CASSFQNSQETQYF
TGTGCCAGCAGCTTTCAGAACAGCCAAGAGACCCAGTACTTC
>TRBJ1-2|TRBV29-1|NA|NA
CSVEGAGEYGYTF
TGCAGCGTTGAAGGGGCAGGGGAGTATGGCTACACCTTC
>TRBJ1-2|TRBV19|NA|TRBD1
CASTLTGREGYTF
TGTGCCAGTACCCTGACAGGGAGAGAAGGCTACACCTTC
>TRBJ2-3|TRBV7-9|NA|NA
CASSLSGGRDTQYF
TGTGCCAGCAGCTTAAGCGGAGGGCGAGATACGCAGTATTTT
>TRBJ2-5|TRBV20-1|NA|TRBD1
CSASPGQGLGETQYF
TGCAGTGCGAGTCCGGGACAGGGATTGGGGGAGACCCAGTACTTC
>TRBJ2-1|TRBV7-3|NA|NA
CASSSSWRNEQFF
TGTGCCAGCAGCTCTAGCTGGAGAAATGAGCAGTTCTTC
>TRBJ2-1|TRBV3-1/TRBV3-2|NA|TRBD1
CASSHGQGIYEQFF
TGTGCCAGCAGCCACGGACAGGGAATATATGAGCAGTTCTTC
>TRBJ2-3|TRBV28|NA|TRBD2
CASSSAGLDGDTQYF
TGTGCCAGCAGTTCAGCAGGACTAGACGGGGATACGCAGTATTTT
>TRBJ2-5|TRBV5-8|NA|TRBD1
CASSLQGTASQETQYF
TGTGCCAGCAGCTTACAGGGGACCGCCAGCCAAGAGACCCAGTACTTC
>TRBJ2-7|TRBV5-1|NA|NA
CASSLAHSYEQYF
TGCGCCAGCAGCTTGGCCCACTCCTACGAGCAGTACTTC
>TRBJ2-5|TRBV5-3|once|NA
CARSVKGTARETQYF
TGTGCCAGAAGCGTGAAAGGGACTGCCAGGGAGACCCAGTACTTC
>TRBJ1-6|TRBV30|NA|NA
CAWRTQGYRSPLHF
TGTGCCTGGAGGACACAGGGTTATAGGTCACCCCTCCACTTT
>TRBJ1-5|TRBV30|NA|NA
CAWSVMGSQPQHF
TGTGCCTGGAGTGTAATGGGGAGTCAGCCCCAGCATTTT
>TRBJ2-1|TRBV30|NA|NA
CAWSRGAYNEQFF
TGTGCCTGGAGCAGGGGAGCCTACAATGAGCAGTTCTTC
>TRBJ2-1|TRBV9|NA|NA
CASSVEPGDNEQFF
TGTGCCAGCAGCGTAGAGCCAGGGGACAATGAGCAGTTCTTC
>TRBJ2-2|TRBV30|NA|TRBD2
CALTRLAGTTGELFF
TGTGCCTTGACGAGACTAGCGGGGACTACCGGGGAGCTGTTTTTT
>TRBJ2-2|TRBV6-2/TRBV6-3|NA|NA
CASSYRRGPWGTGELFF
TGTGCCAGCAGTTATCGTCGCGGGCCCTGGGGAACCGGGGAGCTGTTTTTT
>TRBJ2-1|TRBV28|NA|TRBD1
CASRVTGGRFGDEQFF
TGTGCCAGCAGAGTGACAGGGGGCAGATTTGGAGATGAGCAGTTCTTC
>TRBJ2-7|TRBV5-8|once|TRBD1
CASSRDSDYPAYEQYF
TGTGCCAGCAGTCGGGACAGTGACTACCCAGCCTACGAGCAGTACTTC
>TRBJ1-1|TRBV9|NA|TRBD1
CASSATGTGRYTEAFF
TGTGCCAGCAGCGCCACCGGGACAGGGAGGTACACTGAAGCTTTCTTT
>TRBJ2-1|TRBV5-1|NA|NA
CASSWGRATYNEQFF
TGCGCCAGCAGCTGGGGGCGGGCCACCTACAATGAGCAGTTCTTC
>TRBJ2-2|TRBV11-2|NA|NA
CASSPQNTGELFF
TGTGCCAGCAGCCCACAGAACACCGGGGAGCTGTTTTTT
>TRBJ1-2|TRBV28|NA|NA
CASRDSNYGYTF
TGTGCCAGCAGAGACAGTAACTATGGCTACACCTTC
>TRBJ1-6|TRBV19|NA|NA
CASSISGVASPLHF
TGTGCCAGTAGTATATCAGGGGTGGCTTCACCCCTCCACTTT
>TRBJ1-3|TRBV7-2|NA|TRBD1
CASRDQGGGNTIYF
TGTGCCAGCAGGGACCAGGGGGGAGGAAACACCATATATTTT
>TRBJ1-5|TRBV19|NA|NA
CASSRDSNQPQHF
TGTGCCAGTAGCAGGGATAGCAATCAGCCCCAGCATTTT
>TRBJ1-4|TRBV2|NA|NA
CASIRGQNEKLFF
TGTGCCAGCATCCGGGGACAAAATGAAAAACTGTTTTTT
>TRBJ2-1|TRBV18|NA|NA
CASSPGHPDYNEQFF
TGTGCCAGCTCACCGGGACACCCAGACTACAATGAGCAGTTCTTC
>TRBJ2-1|TRBV4-3|NA|TRBD2
CASSQGASGSSYNEQFF
TGCGCCAGCAGCCAAGGGGCTAGCGGGAGCTCCTACAATGAGCAGTTCTTC
>TRBJ1-6|TRBV6-1|NA|NA
CASSDLGRGMSPLHF
TGTGCCAGCAGTGACCTAGGCAGGGGTATGTCACCCCTCCACTTT
>TRBJ2-7|TRBV7-9|few|TRBD1
CASSHRGPGYEQYF
TGTGCCAGCAGTCACAGGGGGCCGGGATACGAGCAGTACTTC
>TRBJ1-2|TRBV19|NA|NA
CASSAAGSYGYTF
TGTGCCAGTAGTGCGGCGGGATCCTATGGCTACACCTTC
>TRBJ2-3|TRBV29-1|once|TRBD2
CSVVPRGGGTDTQYF
TGCAGCGTTGTCCCACGGGGGGGCGGGACAGATACGCAGTATTTT
>TRBJ1-5|TRBV19|NA|NA
CASSLQANSNQPQHF
TGTGCCAGTAGCTTACAGGCGAATAGCAATCAGCCCCAGCATTTT
>TRBJ2-7|TRBV7-2|NA|NA
CASSLAAAGTYEQYF
TGTGCCAGCAGCTTAGCCGCTGCAGGTACCTACGAGCAGTACTTC